A single sample is the source of the 9 T cell receptor beta chains below, sequenced in a study of T cell repertoires in cytomegalovirus infection. MiXCR was run by TCRdb on the reads, yielding one entry per CDR3 protein. This sample has roughly 500,000 distinct CDR3 sequences, with 10% to 12% found just once. Source material: PBMCs. The receptors were sampled from a human donor in good health (CMV status not recorded). Some clones in this sample may be carry-over from other donors' samples.

CDR3 nucleotides: TGCGCCAGCCCCATGGGAGGTCCGTACGAGCAGTACTTC. Translated, it gives CASPMGGPYEQYF. The V gene is TRBV23-1, the J gene TRBJ2-7, with D possibly matching TRBD2 (6 bases). TRBV23-1 is marked as an open reading frame, function uncertain. Trimming took off 8 bases at V and 4 bases at J, with 15 bases between the two ends. This CDR3 contains 13 residues.

This clonotype showed up many times. The CDR3 is CASSQSGRGNEQFF. The CDR3 DNA is TGTGCCAGCAGCCAAAGTGGGCGGGGCAATGAGCAGTTCTTC. The genes are TRBV7-9 and TRBJ2-1; D might be TRBD2 (6 bases). Germline assignment: CDR1 SEHNR and CDR2 FQNEAQ (reference sequence). Trimming stripped 5 bases from V and 6 bases from J, with 14 bases between. The CDR3 runs to 14 residues.

The sample holds many counts of this clonotype. This chain joins TRBV25-1 and TRBJ2-5; no reliable D call. This CDR3 region has 15 residues. Deletions cut 4 bases from V and 5 bases from J, with 17 bases between. Germline V gene lookup returns CDR1 MGHDK and CDR2 SYGVNS. In DNA form, the CDR3 reads TGTGCCAGCAGTGCGGTCCTCGGTTCTAGGGAGACCCAGTACTTC. Residues: CASSAVLGSRETQYF.

This clonotype showed up many times. J is TRBJ2-5 and V is TRBV28; D is possibly TRBD1 (6 bases). CDR1 is MDHEN, CDR2 SYDVKM, per germline. V was cut by 5 bases and J by 2 bases, with 9 bases left in between. This CDR3 has 13 amino acids. Here the CDR3 reads CASSVGQQETQYF. CDR3 in DNA: TGTGCCAGCAGTGTAGGACAGCAAGAGACCCAGTACTTC.

This clonotype was seen many times. This chain links TRBV7-6 with TRBJ2-6; D remains unclear. The V gene lost 2 bases and the J gene lost 0 bases, with 8 bases spanning the gap. Germline V gene lookup returns CDR1 SGHVS and CDR2 FNYEAQ. The CDR3 is made up of 16 amino acids. The CDR3 DNA reads TGTGCCAGCAGCTTAAGCAGCAGCTCTGGGGCCAACGTCCTGACTTTC. It encodes CASSLSSSSGANVLTF. Filled out from reference TRBV7-6 and TRBJ2-6, the complete variable domain reads GAGVSQSPRYKVTKRGQDVALRCDPISGHVSLYWYRQALGQGPEFLTYFNYEAQQDKSGLPNDRFSAERPEGSISTLTIQRTEQRDSAMYRCASSLSSSSGANVLTFGAGSRLTVL.

This clonotype was found many times. The genes are TRBV6-1 and TRBJ2-3, with D perhaps TRBD1 (6 bases). Germline CDR1 reads MNHNS; CDR2 reads SASEGT. The CDR3 sequence is 17 residues long. Trimming removed 6 bases from V and 4 bases from J, with 23 bases in between. The CDR3 DNA follows: TGTGCCAGCAGGGCGGACAGAGGTCCCCACATCGCAGATACGCAGTATTTT. It encodes CASRADRGPHIADTQYF.

Ten or more counts support this clonotype. CDR3 nucleotides: TGCAGTACCGAACCAGAGAGCGGGGGGGAGACCCAGTACTTC. Its protein is CSTEPESGGETQYF. The chain employs TRBV20-1 and TRBJ2-5, with 9 bases fitting TRBD2. Germline loops: CDR1 DFQATT, CDR2 SNEGSKA (reference sequence). The CDR3 has 14 amino acids. V lost 8 bases to trimming and J lost 5 bases; unmatched junction nucleotides: 12.

This clonotype was recorded at least ten times. V usage is TRBV6-6 and J usage is TRBJ2-7; D uncertain. Per germline, CDR1 MNHNY and CDR2 SVGAGI (reference sequence). V lost 4 bases, J lost 7 bases, and 17 bases lay in between. The CDR3 length is 14 residues. CDR3 coding DNA: TGTGCCAGCAGTTCTGTTGGATCCCTGAGGGAGCAGTACTTC. Residues: CASSSVGSLREQYF.

This clonotype has at least ten counts. This rearrangement joins TRBV4-2 to TRBJ2-5; 7 nucleotides agree with TRBD2. Germline V gene sequence: CDR1 LGHNA, CDR2 YNFKEQ. This CDR3 comprises 13 residues. J was trimmed by 5 bases and V by 3 bases; bases with no gene match: 3. The CDR3 reads CASSQSGMETQYF. In nucleotides, the CDR3 is TGTGCCAGCAGCCAGAGCGGGATGGAGACCCAGTACTTC.